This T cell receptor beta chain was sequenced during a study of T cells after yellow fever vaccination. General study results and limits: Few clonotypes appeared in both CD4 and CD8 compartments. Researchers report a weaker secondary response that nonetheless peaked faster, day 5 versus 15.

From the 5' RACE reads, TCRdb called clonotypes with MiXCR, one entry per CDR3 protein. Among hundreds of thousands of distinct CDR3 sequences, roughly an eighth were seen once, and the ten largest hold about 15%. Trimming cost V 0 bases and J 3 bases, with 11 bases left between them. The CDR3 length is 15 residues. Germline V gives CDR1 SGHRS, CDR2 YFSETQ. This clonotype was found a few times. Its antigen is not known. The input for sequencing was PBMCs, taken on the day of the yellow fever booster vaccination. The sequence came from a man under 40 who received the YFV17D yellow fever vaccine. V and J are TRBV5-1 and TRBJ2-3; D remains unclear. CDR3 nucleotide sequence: TGCGCCAGCAGCTTGGAATCCTCGGCGACAGATACGCAGTATTTT. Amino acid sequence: CASSLESSATDTQYF. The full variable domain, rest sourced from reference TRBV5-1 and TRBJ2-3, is KAGVTQTPRYLIKTRGQQVTLSCSPISGHRSVSWYQQTPGQGLQFLFEYFSETQRNKGNFPGRFSGRQFSNSRSEMNVSTLELGDSALYLCASSLESSATDTQYFGPGTRLTVL.